The clone carrying this T cell receptor (beta chain) was detected a few times. The antigen is not known. This entry is derived from a study of T cell repertoires in cytomegalovirus infection. Study in general: TCR beta signatures that were public indicated CMV infection and matching HLA type. Regarding the study as a whole: Summed frequency of shared TCR beta families picked out CMV carriers who also had the relevant HLA. In two of eight donors, the top clonotype was HLA-C-restricted CMV-specific.

TCRdb independently ran MiXCR on the reads; one entry per CDR3 protein. The sample records 700,000 to 850,000 distinct CDR3 sequences, 30% to 35% being singletons. With 8 bases removed from V and 2 bases from J, the gap between germline ends came to 14 bases. Germline CDR1 and CDR2: MNHEY and SMNVEV (reference sequence). This CDR3 has 14 residues. V and J are TRBV27 and TRBJ2-3; D is ambiguous. This clonotype was sampled from a human donor in good health (CMV status not recorded). Some clones in this sample may be carry-over from other donors' samples. The sample consisted of cultured CD8+ T cells from PBMCs, taken from culture after CMV antigen stimulation. In nucleotides, the CDR3 is TGTGCCAGCTCCTCTCCCATCATCACAGATACGCAGTATTTT. This gives the protein CASSSPIITDTQYF.